Reported below is one TCR beta chain. Its antigen is as yet unknown. Using immunoSEQ multiplex PCR, the repertoire was profiled, and TCRdb retains in-frame clones only, with some absent. This table holds approximately 150,000 clones, around 90% found once. The germline V gene has CDR1 PRHDT and CDR2 FYEKMQ (reference sequence). Trimming pared 4 bases from V and 2 bases from J, leaving 8 bases between. CDR3 length equals 13 residues. This entry comes from a study of T cell responses to AZD1222 COVID-19 vaccine. Study-level results: Among those given AZD1222, only 5 to 7 were seropositive at baseline. Donor demographics were predominantly white British with a female majority; clonal diversity may be underestimated. Repertoire sampling was restricted to post-peak T cell response timepoints.

The clonotype originates from an adult in good health. This chain connects TRBV13 to TRBJ1-2; the D is unclear. The sample here was peripheral blood, taken on day 0 of AZD1222 vaccination. The CDR3 region has the DNA TGTGCCAGCAGCTACGGGATAAACTATGGCTACACCTTC. This codes for CASSYGINYGYTF.